Following are 4 T cell receptor beta chains from one sample sequenced in a study of beta chain features in type 1 diabetes. Of the isolated RNA, all was reverse transcribed, and so the sequenced material was expressed TCRB transcripts. Repertoires were generated with immunoSEQ multiplex PCR, while TCRdb's copy carries only in-frame clones and drops some. The sample records roughly 500,000 clones, 11% being singletons. Specimen: naive CD4+ T cells from blood. Source of these receptors: a woman younger than 30 in good health.

The chain has TRBV10-3 and TRBJ1-2, with D unresolved. V lost 0 bases and J 3 bases, leaving 11 bases between the germline ends. CDR3 length equals 15 residues. Germline values: CDR1 ENHRY, CDR2 SYGVKD. This CDR3 is CAISESSPGHYGYTF. The CDR3 nucleotides are TGTGCCATCAGTGAGTCGTCCCCAGGCCACTATGGCTACACCTTC.

This clone was recorded a few times. The chain employs TRBV27 and TRBJ2-1; perhaps D is TRBD1 or TRBD2 (6 bases each). Trimming took off 1 base at V and 5 bases at J, with 18 bases between the two ends. The CDR3 is made up of 17 amino acids. Germline values: CDR1 MNHEY, CDR2 SMNVEV (reference sequence). The CDR3 reads CASSLYRGRSRDNEQFF. As DNA, the CDR3 is TGTGCCAGCAGTTTATATCGGGGGCGGTCTAGGGACAATGAGCAGTTCTTC.

The V call is TRBV19, the J call TRBJ1-1, with D uncertain. The germline V and J ends were trimmed by 3 bases and 1 base, with 9 bases remaining between them. This CDR3 has 14 amino acids. Germline assignment: CDR1 LNHDA and CDR2 SQIVND (reference sequence). CDR3 DNA: TGTGCCAGTAGTATTGGTACAGCGAACACTGAAGCTTTCTTT. Translating it yields CASSIGTANTEAFF.

Regarding this clone: Other nucleotide sequences from this sample produce the same CDR3. The V and J genes are TRBV5-1 and TRBJ1-1; a possible D gene is TRBD1 (5 bases). Germline CDR1 is SGHRS and CDR2 is YFSETQ. The V end lost 0 bases, the J end lost 3 bases, and 6 bases lay between the germline ends. This CDR3 region has 13 residues. Here the CDR3 reads CASSLAGDTEAFF. CDR3 DNA: TGCGCCAGCAGCTTGGCGGGGGACACTGAAGCTTTCTTT.